This is a list of T cell receptor beta chains from one sample in a study of T cells after yellow fever vaccination. TCRdb re-called the 5' RACE reads with MiXCR, one entry per CDR3 protein. This table has about 320,000 distinct CDR3 sequences, under 15% appearing once. Material: CD4+ T cells sorted from PBMCs, obtained 15 days after the yellow fever booster vaccination. The receptors shown here come from a man aged 18-30 years who received the YFV17D yellow fever vaccine. CDR3s include the opening cysteine and the closing phenylalanine or tryptophan. D genes are given only for firm matches. Clone sizes are given selectively: once, few, many, or a class where the clone is expanded.

d_call	clone_size	j_call	v_call	cdr3_aa	cdr3_nt
.	few	TRBJ1-1	TRBV5-1	CASSKGPGNTEAFF	TGCGCCAGCAGTAAGGGCCCTGGGAACACTGAAGCTTTCTTT
.	.	TRBJ1-1	TRBV10-2	CASSANTRIEAFF	TGCGCCAGCAGTGCTAACACCCGAATTGAAGCTTTCTTT
.	few	TRBJ2-3	TRBV5-1	CASSHFSTDTQYF	TGCGCCAGCAGCCACTTCTCCACAGATACGCAGTATTTT
TRBD2	few	TRBJ2-1	TRBV6-2/TRBV6-3	CASSYTSSGTRGGNEQFF	TGTGCCAGCAGTTACACCTCGTCCGGGACTAGAGGAGGCAATGAGCAGTTCTTC
.	.	TRBJ1-6	TRBV15	CATSIQYNSPLHF	TGTGCCACCAGCATACAGTATAATTCACCCCTCCACTTT
.	.	TRBJ1-4	TRBV11-2	CASSLDLFGGTNEKLFF	TGTGCCAGCAGCTTAGATCTTTTTGGGGGCACTAATGAAAAACTGTTTTTT
.	few	TRBJ1-1	TRBV20-1	CSASSDSNTEAFF	TGCAGTGCTAGTTCAGACTCGAACACTGAAGCTTTCTTT
.	few	TRBJ1-4	TRBV6-6	CASSTDGKLFF	TGTGCCAGCAGTACGGACGGGAAACTGTTTTTT
TRBD1	few	TRBJ1-1	TRBV6-2/TRBV6-3	CASRWDRGTEAFF	TGTGCCAGCAGGTGGGACAGGGGGACGGAAGCTTTCTTT
.	few	TRBJ2-4	TRBV12-3/TRBV12-4	CASTHTRNIQYF	TGTGCCAGCACCCATACCAGAAACATTCAGTACTTC
TRBD1	few	TRBJ2-1	TRBV5-1	CASRPTGGQANEQFF	TGCGCCAGCCGCCCGACAGGGGGACAAGCCAATGAGCAGTTCTTC
.	.	TRBJ2-1	TRBV25-1	CASSGAPGTRNNEQFF	TGTGCCAGCAGTGGCGCCCCCGGGACACGGAACAATGAGCAGTTCTTC
.	.	TRBJ2-7	TRBV19	CASSISGLTYEQYF	TGTGCCAGTAGTATATCAGGCCTCACCTACGAGCAGTACTTC
TRBD1	many	TRBJ2-2	TRBV7-6	CASSLGQGANTGELFF	TGTGCCAGCAGCTTAGGACAGGGGGCCAACACCGGGGAGCTGTTTTTT
.	few	TRBJ2-6	TRBV6-2/TRBV6-3	CASSSDRGRPSGANVLTF	TGTGCCAGCAGTTCTGATAGGGGTCGTCCCTCTGGGGCCAACGTCCTGACTTTC
.	few	TRBJ2-1	TRBV19	CASTGRGNEQFF	TGTGCCAGTACGGGGCGCGGTAATGAGCAGTTCTTC
TRBD1	few	TRBJ2-3	TRBV19	CASGPQGVSDTQYF	TGTGCCAGTGGGCCACAGGGGGTGTCAGATACGCAGTATTTT
.	few	TRBJ2-3	TRBV7-2	CASSLGAGLTGDTQYF	TGTGCCAGCAGCTTAGGCGCGGGGCTGACTGGCGATACGCAGTATTTT
.	few	TRBJ2-7	TRBV6-2/TRBV6-3	CASSRGHLYEQYF	TGTGCCAGCAGTCGCGGACACCTCTACGAGCAGTACTTC
TRBD1	few	TRBJ1-1	TRBV5-1	CASSVDRPNTEAFF	TGCGCCAGCAGCGTGGACAGGCCGAACACTGAAGCTTTCTTT
.	many	TRBJ1-2	TRBV28	CASSLGPEGHYGYTF	TGTGCCAGCAGTTTAGGCCCCGAGGGTCACTATGGCTACACCTTC
.	few	TRBJ2-1	TRBV4-1	CASRPQRGSSYNEQFF	TGCGCCAGCAGACCTCAACGGGGAAGCTCCTACAATGAGCAGTTCTTC
.	.	TRBJ1-6	TRBV7-2	CASSPRAGALWAPLHF	TGTGCCAGCAGCCCGCGTGCGGGGGCCTTATGGGCACCCCTCCACTTT
.	.	TRBJ1-4	TRBV4-2	CASSQDGGGTNEKLFF	TGTGCCAGCAGCCAAGATGGAGGAGGGACTAATGAAAAACTGTTTTTT
.	.	TRBJ1-5	TRBV7-7	CASSPGAGQPQHF	TGTGCTAGCAGCCCCGGGGCGGGTCAGCCCCAGCATTTT
.	few	TRBJ2-1	TRBV24-1	CATSDHTRSSYNEQFF	TGTGCCACCAGTGACCACACTAGAAGCTCCTACAATGAGCAGTTCTTC
.	.	TRBJ1-1	TRBV5-1	CASSLAAGDTEAFF	TGCGCCAGCAGCCTAGCAGCGGGGGACACTGAAGCTTTCTTT
TRBD1	few	TRBJ1-2	TRBV27	CASSRLGQGKGYTF	TGTGCCAGCAGTAGACTGGGACAGGGGAAGGGCTACACCTTC
.	.	TRBJ2-5	TRBV7-9	CASSLPEGEEETQYF	TGTGCCAGCAGCTTACCCGAGGGAGAGGAAGAGACCCAGTACTTC
TRBD1	.	TRBJ2-5	TRBV25-1	CASSMRQGLETQYF	TGTGCCAGCAGCATGAGACAGGGGTTGGAGACCCAGTACTTC
TRBD1	once	TRBJ2-5	TRBV9	CASSPMTGRVTQYF	TGTGCCAGCAGCCCGATGACAGGGCGGGTGACCCAGTACTTC
.	few	TRBJ2-2	TRBV3-2	CASSQDYQVVWTGELFF	TGTGCCAGCAGCCAAGATTATCAGGTAGTTTGGACCGGGGAGCTGTTTTTT
TRBD1	.	TRBJ1-6	TRBV20-1	CSARDRRTGDSPLHF	TGCAGTGCTAGAGATCGGAGGACAGGGGATTCACCCCTCCACTTT
TRBD1	.	TRBJ1-2	TRBV7-2	CASSLTGGEFYGYTF	TGTGCCAGCAGCCTTACAGGGGGCGAGTTCTATGGCTACACCTTC
.	.	TRBJ1-1	TRBV6-5	CASSYFGRINTEAFF	TGTGCCAGCAGTTACTTCGGACGGATTAACACTGAAGCTTTCTTT